Listed here is a single T cell receptor (beta chain). An end of the junction differs from the germline gene, which may be a read error. The CDR3 spans 17 residues. Germline CDR1 reads MNHNS; CDR2 reads SASEGT. Preparation of the TCRbeta library used unique molecular identifiers. TCRdb re-analysed the PCR reads in MiXCR, keeping a single row per CDR3 protein. The repertoire holds under 450,000 distinct CDR3 sequences, with 13% as singletons. The data were obtained in a study of T-cell reconstitution after alpha-beta-depleted transplantation in children. The material was PBMCs, obtained from the stem cell graft. This clonotype was sampled from a human donor who donated a stem cell graft to a child with Fanconi anemia. This chain uses TRBV6-1 with TRBJ1-5; D not resolved. The CDR3 is CAISEAVRVYSNQPQHF. In nucleotides, the CDR3 is TGTGCCATCAGTGAAGCGGTAAGGGTTTATAGCAATCAGCCCCAGCATTTT.